This T cell receptor beta chain originates from a study of control samples from healthy donors and cancer patients. The CDR3 contains 16 residues. Germline CDR1 is MNHEY and CDR2 is SVGEGT. Trimming stripped 7 bases from V and 4 bases from J, with 20 bases between. Profiling relied on immunoSEQ multiplex PCR, and the TCRdb table lists in-frame clones only, not all of them. The top ten hold roughly 22% of the sample, which has roughly 48,000 clones, more than 85% seen once. The clonotype originates from a middle-aged woman with head and neck cancer. The V call is TRBV6-2 or TRBV6-3, the J call TRBJ1-3; D is possibly TRBD1 (5 bases). Sequenced sample: PBMCs. The CDR3 protein is CASTPRAGTKGNTIYF. As DNA, the CDR3 is TGTGCCAGCACCCCTCGGGCCGGGACGAAAGGAAACACCATATATTTT.